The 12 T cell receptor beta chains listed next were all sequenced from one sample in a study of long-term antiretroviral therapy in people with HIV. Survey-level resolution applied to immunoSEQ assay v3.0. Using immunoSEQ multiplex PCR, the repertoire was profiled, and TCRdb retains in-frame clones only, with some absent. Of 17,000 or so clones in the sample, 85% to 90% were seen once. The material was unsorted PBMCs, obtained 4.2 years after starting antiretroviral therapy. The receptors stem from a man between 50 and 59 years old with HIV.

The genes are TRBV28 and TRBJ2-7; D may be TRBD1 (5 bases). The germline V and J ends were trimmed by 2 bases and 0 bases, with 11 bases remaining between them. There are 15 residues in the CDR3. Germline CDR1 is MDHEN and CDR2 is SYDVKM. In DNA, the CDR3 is TGTGCCAGCAGTTTAGCAGGGCCGAGCTCCTACGAGCAGTACTTC. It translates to CASSLAGPSSYEQYF.

The CDR3 protein is CANTQGSGNTIYF. The CDR3 coding sequence is TGTGCCAACACGCAGGGTTCGGGAAACACCATATATTTT. The V call is TRBV2, the J call TRBJ1-3, with a possible D match to TRBD1 (5 bases). Germline loops: CDR1 SNHLY, CDR2 FYNNEI. The CDR3 length is 13 residues. Trimming took 10 bases from V and 4 from J, leaving 14 bases between them.

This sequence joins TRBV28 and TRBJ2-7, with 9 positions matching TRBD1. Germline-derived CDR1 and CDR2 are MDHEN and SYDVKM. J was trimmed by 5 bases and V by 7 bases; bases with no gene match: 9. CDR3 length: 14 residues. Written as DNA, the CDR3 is TGTGCCAGCAATCCCCCGGACAGGGGTAACGAGCAGTACTTC. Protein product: CASNPPDRGNEQYF.

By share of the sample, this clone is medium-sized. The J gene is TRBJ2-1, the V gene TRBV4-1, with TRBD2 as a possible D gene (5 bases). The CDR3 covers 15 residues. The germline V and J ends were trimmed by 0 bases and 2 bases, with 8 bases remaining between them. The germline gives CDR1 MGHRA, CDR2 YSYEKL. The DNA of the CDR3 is TGCGCCAGCAGCCAAGATGCCGGGACCTACAATGAGCAGTTCTTC. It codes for CASSQDAGTYNEQFF.

CDR3: CASRYGQGFLYGYTF. The DNA for the CDR3 is TGTGCCAGCAGATACGGACAGGGGTTTCTCTATGGCTACACCTTC. This chain links TRBV5-6 with TRBJ1-2, with 9 nucleotides matching TRBD1. Trimming took 5 bases from V and 4 from J; bases not matched to a gene: 9. Germline V gene lookup returns CDR1 SGHDT and CDR2 YYEEEE. The length of the CDR3 is 15 residues.

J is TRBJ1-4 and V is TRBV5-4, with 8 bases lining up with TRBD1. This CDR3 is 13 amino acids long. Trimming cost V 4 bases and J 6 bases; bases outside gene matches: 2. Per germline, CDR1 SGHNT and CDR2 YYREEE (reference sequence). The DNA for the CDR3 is TGTGCCAGCAGCATGGACAGGGATGAAAAACTGTTTTTT. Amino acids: CASSMDRDEKLFF.

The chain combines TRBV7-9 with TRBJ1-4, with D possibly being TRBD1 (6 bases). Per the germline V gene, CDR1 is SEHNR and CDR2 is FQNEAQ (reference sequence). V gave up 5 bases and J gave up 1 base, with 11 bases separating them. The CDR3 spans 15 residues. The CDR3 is CASSPPQGTNEKLFF. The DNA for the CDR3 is TGTGCCAGCAGCCCACCACAGGGAACTAATGAAAAACTGTTTTTT.

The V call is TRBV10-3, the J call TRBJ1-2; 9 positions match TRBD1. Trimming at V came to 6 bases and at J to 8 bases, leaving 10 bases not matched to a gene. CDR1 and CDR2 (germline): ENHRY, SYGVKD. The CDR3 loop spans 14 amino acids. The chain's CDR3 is CAIRLQGALSGYTF. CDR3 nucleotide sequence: TGTGCCATCAGGCTACAGGGGGCGCTTTCAGGCTACACCTTC.

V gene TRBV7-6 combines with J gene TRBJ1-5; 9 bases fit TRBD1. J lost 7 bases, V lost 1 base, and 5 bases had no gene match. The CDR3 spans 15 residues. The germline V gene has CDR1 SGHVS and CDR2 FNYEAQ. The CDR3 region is CASSLDRGLGQPQHF. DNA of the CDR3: TGTGCCAGCAGCTTAGACAGGGGGCTAGGACAGCCCCAGCATTTT.

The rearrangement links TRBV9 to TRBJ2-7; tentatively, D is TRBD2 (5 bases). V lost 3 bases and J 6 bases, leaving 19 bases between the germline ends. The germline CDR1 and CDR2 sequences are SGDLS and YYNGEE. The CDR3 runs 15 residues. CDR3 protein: CASSESNTRYGEQYF. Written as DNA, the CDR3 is TGTGCCAGCAGCGAAAGTAACACTAGGTACGGCGAGCAGTACTTC.

The CDR3 bases are TGCGCCAGCAGCTTGTACGGGGAGAGCTCCTACGAGCAGTACTTC. Its protein product is CASSLYGESSYEQYF. The rearrangement uses TRBV5-1 and TRBJ2-7, with D possibly matching TRBD2 (5 bases). CDR1 is SGHRS and CDR2 is YFSETQ in the germline V gene. The ends were cut back, 1 base at V and 0 bases at J, with 11 bases in the middle. The CDR3 contains 15 residues.

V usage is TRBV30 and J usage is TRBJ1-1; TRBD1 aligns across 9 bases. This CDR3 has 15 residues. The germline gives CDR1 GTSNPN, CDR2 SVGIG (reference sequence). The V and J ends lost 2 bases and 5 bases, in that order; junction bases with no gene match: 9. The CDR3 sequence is CAWSPGTGSGTEAFF. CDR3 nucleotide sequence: TGTGCCTGGAGTCCCGGGACAGGGTCGGGAACTGAAGCTTTCTTT.